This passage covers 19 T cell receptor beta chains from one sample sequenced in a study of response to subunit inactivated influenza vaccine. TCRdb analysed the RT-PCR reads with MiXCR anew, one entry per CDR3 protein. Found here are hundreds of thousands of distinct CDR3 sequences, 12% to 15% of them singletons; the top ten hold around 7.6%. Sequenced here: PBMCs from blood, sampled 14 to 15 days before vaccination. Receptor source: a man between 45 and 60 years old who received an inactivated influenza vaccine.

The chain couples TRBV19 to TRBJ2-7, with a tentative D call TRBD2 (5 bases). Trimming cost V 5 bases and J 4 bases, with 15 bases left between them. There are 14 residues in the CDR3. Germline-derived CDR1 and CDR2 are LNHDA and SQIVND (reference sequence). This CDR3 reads CASSPPGTVYEQYF. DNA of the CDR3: TGTGCCAGTAGTCCCCCGGGAACGGTGTACGAGCAGTACTTC.

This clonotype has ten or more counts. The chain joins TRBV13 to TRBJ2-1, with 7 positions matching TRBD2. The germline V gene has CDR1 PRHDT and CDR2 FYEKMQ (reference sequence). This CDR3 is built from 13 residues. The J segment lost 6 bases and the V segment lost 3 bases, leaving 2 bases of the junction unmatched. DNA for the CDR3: TGTGCCAGCAGCTTTGCTAGCGGCAATGAGCAGTTCTTC. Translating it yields CASSFASGNEQFF.

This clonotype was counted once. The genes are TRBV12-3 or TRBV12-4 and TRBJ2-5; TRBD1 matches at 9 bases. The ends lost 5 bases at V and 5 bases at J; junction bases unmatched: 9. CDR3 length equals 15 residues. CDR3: CASSLTDRGGETQYF. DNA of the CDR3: TGTGCCAGCAGTCTAACGGACAGGGGAGGGGAGACCCAGTACTTC.

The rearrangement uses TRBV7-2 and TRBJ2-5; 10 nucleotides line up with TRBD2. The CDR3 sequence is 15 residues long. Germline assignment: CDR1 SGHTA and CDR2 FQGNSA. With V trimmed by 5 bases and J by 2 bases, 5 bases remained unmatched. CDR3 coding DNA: TGTGCCAGCAGCCGGCAAGCGGGGGGGCAAGAGACCCAGTACTTC. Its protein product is CASSRQAGGQETQYF.

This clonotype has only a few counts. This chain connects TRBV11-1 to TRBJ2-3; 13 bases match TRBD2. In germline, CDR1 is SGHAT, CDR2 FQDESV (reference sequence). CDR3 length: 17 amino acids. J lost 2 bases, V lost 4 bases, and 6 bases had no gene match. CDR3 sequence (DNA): TGTGCCAGCAGCTACGCCGGGACTAGCGGGACCACAGATACGCAGTATTTT. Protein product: CASSYAGTSGTTDTQYF.

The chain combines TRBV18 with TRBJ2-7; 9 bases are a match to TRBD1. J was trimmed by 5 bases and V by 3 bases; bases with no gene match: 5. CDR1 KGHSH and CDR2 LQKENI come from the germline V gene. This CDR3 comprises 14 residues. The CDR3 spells CASSPGQGPNEQYF. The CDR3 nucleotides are TGTGCCAGCTCACCGGGACAGGGTCCCAACGAGCAGTACTTC.

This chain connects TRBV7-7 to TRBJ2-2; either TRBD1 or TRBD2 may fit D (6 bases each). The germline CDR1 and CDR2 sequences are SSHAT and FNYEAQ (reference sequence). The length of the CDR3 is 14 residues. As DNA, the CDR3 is TGTGCTAGCGGCGGCACAGGGAGCTCCGGGGAGCTGTTTTTT. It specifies CASGGTGSSGELFF.

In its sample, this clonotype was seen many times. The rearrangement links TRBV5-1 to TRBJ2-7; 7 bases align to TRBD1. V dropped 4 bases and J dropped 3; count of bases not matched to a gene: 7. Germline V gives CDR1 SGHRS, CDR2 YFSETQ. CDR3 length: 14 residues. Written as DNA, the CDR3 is TGCGCCAGCAGCGGCCGGGACAGTATCTACGAGCAGTACTTC. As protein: CASSGRDSIYEQYF.

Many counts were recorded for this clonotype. The CDR3 DNA reads TGTGCCAGCAGCCCCCCGACCCTCAGCACAGATACGCAGTATTTT. Translated: CASSPPTLSTDTQYF. This chain joins TRBV28 and TRBJ2-3; unclear D gene. Trimming stripped 6 bases from V and 0 bases from J, with 13 bases between. The CDR3 extends over 15 amino acids. Germline V lookup: CDR1 MDHEN, CDR2 SYDVKM.

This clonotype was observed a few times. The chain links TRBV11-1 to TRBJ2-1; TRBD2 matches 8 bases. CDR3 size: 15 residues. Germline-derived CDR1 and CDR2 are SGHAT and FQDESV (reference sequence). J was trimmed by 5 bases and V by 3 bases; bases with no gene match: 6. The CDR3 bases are TGTGCCAGCAGCTTGAGTCTAGCGGGTAACAATGAGCAGTTCTTC. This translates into CASSLSLAGNNEQFF.

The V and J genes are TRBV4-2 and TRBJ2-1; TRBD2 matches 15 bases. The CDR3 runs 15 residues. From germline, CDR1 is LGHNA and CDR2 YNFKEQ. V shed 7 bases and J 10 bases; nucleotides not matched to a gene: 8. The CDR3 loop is CASTRTSGGAWEQFF. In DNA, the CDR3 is TGTGCCAGCACGAGGACTAGCGGGGGGGCATGGGAGCAGTTCTTC.

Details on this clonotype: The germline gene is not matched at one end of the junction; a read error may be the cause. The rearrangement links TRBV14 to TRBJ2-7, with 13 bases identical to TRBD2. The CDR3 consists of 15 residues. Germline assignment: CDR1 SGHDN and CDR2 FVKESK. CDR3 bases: TGTGCCTGCAGCCATGGGACTAGCGGGATCTACGAGCAGTACTTC. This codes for CACSHGTSGIYEQYF.

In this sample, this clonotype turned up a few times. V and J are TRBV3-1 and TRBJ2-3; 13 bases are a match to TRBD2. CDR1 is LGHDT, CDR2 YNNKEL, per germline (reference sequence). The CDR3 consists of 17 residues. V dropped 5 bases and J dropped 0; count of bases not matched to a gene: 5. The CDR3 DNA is TGTGCCAGCAGCTACGGGACTAGCGGGGTTAGCACAGATACGCAGTATTTT. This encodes CASSYGTSGVSTDTQYF.

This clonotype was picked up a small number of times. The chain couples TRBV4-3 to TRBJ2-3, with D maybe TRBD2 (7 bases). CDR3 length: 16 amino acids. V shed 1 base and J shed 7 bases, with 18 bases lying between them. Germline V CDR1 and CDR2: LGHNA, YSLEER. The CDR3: CASSQAPGGAGNTQYF. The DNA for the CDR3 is TGCGCCAGCAGCCAAGCCCCGGGGGGCGCCGGGAATACGCAGTATTTT.

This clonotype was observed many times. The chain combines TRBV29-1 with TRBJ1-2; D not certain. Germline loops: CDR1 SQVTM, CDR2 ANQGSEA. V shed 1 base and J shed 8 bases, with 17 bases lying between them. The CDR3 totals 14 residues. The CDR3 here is CSVEVGPQAIGYTF. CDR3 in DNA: TGCAGCGTTGAAGTGGGCCCTCAGGCAATAGGCTACACCTTC. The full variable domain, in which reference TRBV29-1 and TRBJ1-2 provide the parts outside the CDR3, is SAVISQKPSRDICQRGTSLTIQCQVDSQVTMMFWYRQQPGQSLTLIATANQGSEATYESGFVIDKFPISRPNLTFSTLTVSNMSPEDSSIYLCSVEVGPQAIGYTFGSGTRLTVV.

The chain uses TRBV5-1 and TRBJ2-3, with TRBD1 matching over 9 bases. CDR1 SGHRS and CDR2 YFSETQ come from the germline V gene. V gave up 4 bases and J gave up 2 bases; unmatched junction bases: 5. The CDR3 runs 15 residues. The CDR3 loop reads CASSPRTGATDTQYF. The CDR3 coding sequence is TGCGCCAGCAGCCCCCGGACAGGGGCCACAGATACGCAGTATTTT.

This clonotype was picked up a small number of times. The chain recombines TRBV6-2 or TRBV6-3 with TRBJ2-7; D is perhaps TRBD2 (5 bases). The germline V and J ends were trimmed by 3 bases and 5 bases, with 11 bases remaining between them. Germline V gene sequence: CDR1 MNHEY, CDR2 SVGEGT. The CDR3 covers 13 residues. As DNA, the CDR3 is TGTGCCAGCAGTTATCGGGAAACGAACGAGCAGTACTTC. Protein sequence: CASSYRETNEQYF.

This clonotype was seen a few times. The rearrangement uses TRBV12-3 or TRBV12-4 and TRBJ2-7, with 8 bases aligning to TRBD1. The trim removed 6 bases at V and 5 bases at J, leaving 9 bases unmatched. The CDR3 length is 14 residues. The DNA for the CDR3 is TGTGCCAGCAGACCGACAGGGGTTTCTCACGAGCAGTACTTC. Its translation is CASRPTGVSHEQYF.

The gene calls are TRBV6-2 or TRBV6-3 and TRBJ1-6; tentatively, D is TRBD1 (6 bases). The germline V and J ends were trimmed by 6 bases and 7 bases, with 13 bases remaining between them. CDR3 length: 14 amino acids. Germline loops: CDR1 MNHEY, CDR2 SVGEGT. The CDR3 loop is CASRATGTNSPLHF. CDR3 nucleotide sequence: TGTGCCAGCAGAGCAACAGGGACCAATTCACCCCTCCACTTT.